Detailed here is one T cell receptor beta chain. Its antigen has not been determined. No much larger clonotype is one base removed from it; base qualities were not supplied. Genomic DNA was extracted from sorted cells for sequencing of the TCRbeta CDR3 region. The immunoSEQ Assay was used for sequencing of TCRbeta CDR3 regions. Imported from immuneACCESS, the table was reduced by TCRdb to in-frame sequences with V and J called. These copies leave out some clones; in studies compared against another copy, an unresolved V gene accounts for under half, and the cause of the remainder is not known. The sample includes about 73,000 clones, with around 80% observed a single time. The ten largest account for around 2.3% of the sample. This specimen comes from a study of OX40 agonist ivuxolimab in advanced cancers. For the wider study: Ivuxolimab was a fully human IgG2 agonistic monoclonal antibody targeting the costimulatory receptor OX40 (CD134). Three dose-escalation patients achieved partial responses, one with hepatocellular carcinoma and two with cutaneous melanoma. Patients were allowed to have had prior anti-PD-1, anti-PD-L1 or anti-CTLA-4 therapy, and around 37% of the dose-escalation patients had previously received checkpoint inhibitors. The purpose of peripheral TCRbeta sequencing was to test whether ivuxolimab changed TCR sequence diversity and led to clonal T-cell expansion. Among the approximately 54 dose-escalation patients, roughly 20 had hepatocellular carcinoma, approximately 15 melanoma, 9 renal cell carcinoma and 9 head and neck cancer. The monotherapy dose-escalation portion (N = 52 patients) of the phase I ivuxolimab trial is reported in the paper. A male proportion of roughly 80% and a mean age of approximately 61 years, ranging from 23 to 79, were recorded for the dose-escalation cohort. Intravenous ivuxolimab was administered to patients every 2 weeks at six dose levels: 0.01, 0.1, 0.3, 1.5, 3 and 10 mg/kg.

Results the study describes overall, beyond this receptor: Antigen specificity was not determined for the clonally expanded peripheral T cells. Partial responders in the 0.1-3.0 mg/kg groups had among the lowest normalized peripheral clonal expansion, especially among CD8+ T cells. Low levels of normalized T-cell clonal expansion were also seen in some patients who did not respond. After ivuxolimab, CD8+ T cells had more expanded clones than CD4+ T cells on average. Clonal expansion of both CD4+ and CD8+ blood T cells was observed from baseline to week 6 at doses 0.1 to 3.0 mg/kg.

The trial excluded patients who had a history of autoimmune disease or who were on systemic immunosuppression. Peripheral blood for TCR sequencing was collected from all dose cohorts at baseline, on cycle 4 day 1, and on cycle 7 day 1. The samples were drawn from a first-in-human, open-label, multicenter phase I dose-escalation trial of ivuxolimab. Adults with locally advanced or metastatic melanoma, renal cell, hepatocellular, or head and neck squamous cell carcinoma were enrolled in the trial. Before TCR sequencing, CD4+ and CD8+ T cells were separately sorted from peripheral blood. At the junction V is shortened by 10 bases and J by 5 bases, with 17 bases in between. CDR1 and CDR2, looked up from the germline V gene, are SGHAT and FQNNGV. Counted from cysteine to phenylalanine, this CDR3 has 13 amino acids. The sequence is cut down to CDR3 DNA, 39 bases in frame from base 1.

The rearrangement combines TRBV11-2 with TRBJ2-5, with the D gene tentatively TRBD1 or TRBD2, based on 6 matching bases in each. This sequence was found in an adult with an advanced solid tumor such as melanoma, head and neck, liver or kidney cancer. Sequencing used CD4+ or CD8+ T cells sorted from blood, obtained in a trial of the OX40 agonist ivuxolimab. Here is the DNA: TGTGCCACCGCGGGCTGGGGGGCTGAGACCCAGTACTTC. Its protein reads: CATAGWGAETQYF. With the rest looked up from the reference TRBV11-2 and TRBJ2-5 genes rather than sequenced, the full variable domain is EAGVAQSPRYKIIEKRQSVAFWCNPISGHATLYWYQQILGQGPKLLIQFQNNGVVDDSQLPKDRFSAERLKGVDSTLKIQPAKLEDSAVYLCATAGWGAETQYFGPGTRLLVL.